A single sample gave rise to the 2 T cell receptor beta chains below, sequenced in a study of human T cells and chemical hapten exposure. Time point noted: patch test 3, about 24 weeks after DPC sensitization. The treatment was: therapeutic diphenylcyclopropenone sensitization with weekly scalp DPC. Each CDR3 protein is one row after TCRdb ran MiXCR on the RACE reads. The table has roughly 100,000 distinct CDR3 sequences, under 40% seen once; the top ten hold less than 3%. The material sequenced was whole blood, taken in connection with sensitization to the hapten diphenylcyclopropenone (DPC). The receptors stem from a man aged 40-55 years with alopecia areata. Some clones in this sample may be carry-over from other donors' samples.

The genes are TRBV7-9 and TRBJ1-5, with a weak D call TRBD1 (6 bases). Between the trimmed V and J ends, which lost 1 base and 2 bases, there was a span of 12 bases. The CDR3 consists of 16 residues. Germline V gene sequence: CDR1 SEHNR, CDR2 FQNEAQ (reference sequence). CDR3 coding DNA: TGTGCCAGCAGCTTAGACACCAGGGGAGGCAATCAGCCCCAGCATTTT. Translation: CASSLDTRGGNQPQHF.

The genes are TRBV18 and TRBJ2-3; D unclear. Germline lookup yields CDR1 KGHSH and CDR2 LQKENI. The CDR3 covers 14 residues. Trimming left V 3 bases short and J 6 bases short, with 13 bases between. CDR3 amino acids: CASSPQGPADTQYF. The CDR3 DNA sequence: TGTGCCAGCTCACCCCAAGGACCGGCTGATACGCAGTATTTT.